This T cell receptor beta chain was sequenced in a study of response to subunit inactivated influenza vaccine. TCRdb independently ran MiXCR on the RT-PCR reads; one entry per CDR3 protein. The data contain 150,000 or so distinct CDR3 sequences, about 11% of them seen just once; the ten biggest clones take up about 40%. This clonotype occurred a few times. Trimming cost V 4 bases and J 4 bases, with 11 bases left between them. Per the germline V gene, CDR1 is LNHNV and CDR2 is YYDKDF (reference sequence). The length of the CDR3 is 14 residues. The source of this sequence is a man aged 45 to 70 who received an inactivated influenza vaccine. The V call is TRBV15, the J call TRBJ2-1; D perhaps matches TRBD2 (6 bases). Sequencing used CD8+ T cells sorted from PBMCs, obtained roughly 24 months after vaccination. The CDR3 DNA is TGTGCCACCAGCACCCGGGAGCGGTACAATGAGCAGTTCTTC. It is translated as CATSTRERYNEQFF.